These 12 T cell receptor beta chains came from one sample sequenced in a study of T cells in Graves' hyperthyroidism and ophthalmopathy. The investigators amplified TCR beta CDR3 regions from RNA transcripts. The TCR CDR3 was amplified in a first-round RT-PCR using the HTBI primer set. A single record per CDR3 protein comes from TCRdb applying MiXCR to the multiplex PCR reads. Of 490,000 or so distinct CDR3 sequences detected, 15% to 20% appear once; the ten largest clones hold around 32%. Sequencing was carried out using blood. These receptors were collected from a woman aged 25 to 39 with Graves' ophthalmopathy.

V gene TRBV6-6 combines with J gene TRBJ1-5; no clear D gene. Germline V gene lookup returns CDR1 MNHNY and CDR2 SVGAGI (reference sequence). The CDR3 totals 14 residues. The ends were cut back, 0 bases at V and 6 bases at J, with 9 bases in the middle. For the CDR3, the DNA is TGTGCCAGCAGTTACTCAGGGAATGGTCAGCCCCAGCATTTT. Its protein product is CASSYSGNGQPQHF.

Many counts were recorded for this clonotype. CDR3 nucleotides: TGTGCCAGCTCACCAGGGAGGGACCCTCCGGAGACCCAGTACTTC. Encoded protein: CASSPGRDPPETQYF. The rearrangement joins TRBV18 to TRBJ2-5; 7 nucleotides agree with TRBD2. The CDR3 has 15 amino acids. Germline lookup yields CDR1 KGHSH and CDR2 LQKENI. V shed 2 bases and J 5 bases; nucleotides not matched to a gene: 8.

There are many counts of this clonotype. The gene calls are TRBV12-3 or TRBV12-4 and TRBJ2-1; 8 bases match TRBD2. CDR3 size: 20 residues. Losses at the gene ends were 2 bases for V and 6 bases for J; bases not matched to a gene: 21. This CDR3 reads CASSLRSGQREIDFSNEQFF. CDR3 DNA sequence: TGTGCCAGCAGTTTACGCTCCGGCCAGCGGGAGATCGATTTTTCCAATGAGCAGTTCTTC.

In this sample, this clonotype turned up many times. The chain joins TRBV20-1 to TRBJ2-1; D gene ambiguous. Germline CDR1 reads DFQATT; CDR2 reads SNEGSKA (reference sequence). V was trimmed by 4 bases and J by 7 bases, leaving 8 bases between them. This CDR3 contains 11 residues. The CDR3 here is CSANRNNEQFF. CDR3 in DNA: TGCAGTGCTAACCGTAATAATGAGCAGTTCTTC.

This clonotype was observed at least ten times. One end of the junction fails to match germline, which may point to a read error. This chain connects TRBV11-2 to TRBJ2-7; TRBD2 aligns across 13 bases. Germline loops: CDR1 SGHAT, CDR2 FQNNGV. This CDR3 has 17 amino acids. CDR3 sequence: CASSLPGLAGPSDEQYF. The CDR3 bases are TGTGCCAGCAGCTTACCGGGACTAGCGGGACCCTCCGACGAGCAGTACTTC.

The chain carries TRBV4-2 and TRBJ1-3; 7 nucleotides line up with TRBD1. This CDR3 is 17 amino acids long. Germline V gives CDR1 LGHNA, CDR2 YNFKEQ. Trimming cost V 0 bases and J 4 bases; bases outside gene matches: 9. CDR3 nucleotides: TGTGCCAGCAGCCAAGAGGACAGGTCACCTGGAGGAAACACCATATATTTT. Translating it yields CASSQEDRSPGGNTIYF.

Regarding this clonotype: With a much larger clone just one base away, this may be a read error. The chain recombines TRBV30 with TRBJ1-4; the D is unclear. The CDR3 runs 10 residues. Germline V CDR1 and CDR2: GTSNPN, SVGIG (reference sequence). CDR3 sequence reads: CAWSAGKLVF. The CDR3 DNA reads TGTGCCTGGAGTGCTGGCAAACTGGTTTTT.

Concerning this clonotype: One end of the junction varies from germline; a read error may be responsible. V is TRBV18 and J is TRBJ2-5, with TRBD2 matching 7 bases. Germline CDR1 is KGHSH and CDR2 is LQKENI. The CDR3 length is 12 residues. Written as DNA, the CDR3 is TGTGCCAGCTCGCCCTATACTAGCGATCGTCACTTC. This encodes CASSPYTSDRHF.

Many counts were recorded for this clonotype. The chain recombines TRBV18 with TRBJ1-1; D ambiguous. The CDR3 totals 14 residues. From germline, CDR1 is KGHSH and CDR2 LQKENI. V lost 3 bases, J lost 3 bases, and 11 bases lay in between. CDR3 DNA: TGTGCCAGCTCACCCATTCACGGACACACTGAAGCTTTCTTT. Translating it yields CASSPIHGHTEAFF.

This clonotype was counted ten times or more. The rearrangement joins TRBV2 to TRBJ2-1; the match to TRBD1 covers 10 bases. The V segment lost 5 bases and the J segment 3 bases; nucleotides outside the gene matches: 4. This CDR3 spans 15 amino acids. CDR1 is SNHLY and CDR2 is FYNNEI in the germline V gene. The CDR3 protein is CASSSRTGGYNEQFF. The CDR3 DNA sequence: TGTGCCAGCAGTTCGAGGACAGGGGGCTACAATGAGCAGTTCTTC.

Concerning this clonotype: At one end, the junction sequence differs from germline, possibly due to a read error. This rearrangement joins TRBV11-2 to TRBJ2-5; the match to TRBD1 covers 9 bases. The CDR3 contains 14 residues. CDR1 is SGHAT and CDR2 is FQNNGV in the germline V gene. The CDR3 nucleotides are TGTGCCAGCAGTTTACAGGGGGCCCAAGAGTCCCAGTACTTC. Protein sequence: CASSLQGAQESQYF.

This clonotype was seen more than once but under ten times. CDR3 protein: CAWSAGAIVRVIYEQYF. DNA for the CDR3: TGTGCCTGGAGTGCCGGGGCAATTGTTCGGGTGATCTACGAGCAGTACTTC. This chain uses TRBV30 with TRBJ2-7; possibly TRBD1 or TRBD2 for D (5 bases each). This CDR3 is built from 17 residues. Germline CDR1 is GTSNPN and CDR2 is SVGIG (reference sequence). Trimming took off 1 base at V and 3 bases at J, with 22 bases between the two ends.